This T cell receptor beta chain was documented in a study of T cell repertoires in cytomegalovirus infection. Study summary: CMV infection together with matching HLA type was indicated by public TCR beta signatures. Findings and limits, study-wide: CMV-specific TCR beta clonotypes restricted by HLA-C were the ones dominating the ex vivo response. Pooled public TCR beta family frequency picked out CMV carriers with the relevant HLA.

TCRdb called the reads again in MiXCR, with one record for every CDR3 protein. The top ten hold around 11% of the sample, which has 700,000 to 850,000 distinct CDR3 sequences, about 31% seen once. V lost 0 bases, J lost 5 bases, and 10 bases lay in between. Germline V gene sequence: CDR1 MNHEY, CDR2 SVGEGT. This CDR3 is built from 14 residues. Details on this clonotype: Its target is not known.

The sample was cultured CD8+ T cells from PBMCs, taken from culture after CMV antigen stimulation. This sequence originates from a human donor in good health (CMV status not recorded). Some clones in this sample may be carry-over from other donors' samples. The chain recombines TRBV6-2 or TRBV6-3 with TRBJ1-2; D might be TRBD1 (6 bases). Here the CDR3 DNA reads TGTGCCAGCAGTTACTCGGGGGACAATTATGGCTACACCTTC. This codes for CASSYSGDNYGYTF.